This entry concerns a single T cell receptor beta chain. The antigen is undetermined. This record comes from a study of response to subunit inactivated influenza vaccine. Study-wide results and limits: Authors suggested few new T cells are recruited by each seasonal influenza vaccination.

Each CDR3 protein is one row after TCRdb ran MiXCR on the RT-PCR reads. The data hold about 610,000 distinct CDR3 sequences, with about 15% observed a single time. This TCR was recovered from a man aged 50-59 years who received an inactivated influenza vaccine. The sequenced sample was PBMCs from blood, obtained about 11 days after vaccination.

CDR3 sequence: CASSLGLSFGGANVLTF. In nucleotides, the CDR3 is TGCGCCAGCAGCCTCGGACTGTCTTTCGGTGGGGCCAACGTCCTGACTTTC. V usage is TRBV4-3 and J usage is TRBJ2-6; a weak D match, TRBD2 (5 bases). Per the germline V gene, CDR1 is LGHNA and CDR2 is YSLEER. The CDR3 length is 17 residues. The V and J ends lost 4 bases and 3 bases respectively, with 16 bases between them.